Presented here are 16 T cell receptor beta chains from one specimen sequenced in a study of T cell repertoires in cytomegalovirus infection. TCRdb called the reads again in MiXCR, with one record for every CDR3 protein. Among about 830,000 distinct CDR3 sequences listed, approximately 32% were seen once. What these receptors recognize is not known. This specimen consisted of cultured CD8+ T cells from PBMCs, obtained from culture after CMV antigen stimulation. All receptors come from a human donor in good health (CMV status not recorded). Some clones in this sample may be carry-over from other donors' samples.

The chain recombines TRBV6-6 with TRBJ2-1; 7 positions agree with TRBD1. The CDR3 spans 17 residues. V was pared by 1 base and J by 4 bases, with 10 bases of the junction left unmatched. Per the germline V gene, CDR1 is MNHNY and CDR2 is SVGAGI (reference sequence). CDR3 nucleotides: TGTGCCAGCAGTTACTGGAAATCGGGACAGCGGTACAATGAGCAGTTCTTC. Translating it yields CASSYWKSGQRYNEQFF.

The rearrangement joins TRBV7-9 to TRBJ2-7, with D tentatively TRBD1 (6 bases). Germline V gene lookup returns CDR1 SEHNR and CDR2 FQNEAQ (reference sequence). Trimming took 2 bases from V and 5 from J, leaving 19 bases between them. The CDR3 totals 16 residues. In nucleotides, the CDR3 is TGTGCCAGCAGCTTACTGACCCGGACAGTCGACGACGAGCAGTACGTC. This encodes CASSLLTRTVDDEQYV.

This clonotype was seen only a few times. This chain connects TRBV27 to TRBJ2-7; tentatively, D is TRBD1 (6 bases). V lost 6 bases and J lost 5, with 14 bases in between. CDR3 length: 13 residues. Germline assignment: CDR1 MNHEY and CDR2 SMNVEV (reference sequence). The CDR3 is CASSRRGGNEQYV. The DNA of the CDR3 is TGTGCCAGCAGCCGTCGTGGGGGCAACGAGCAGTACGTC.

The chain combines TRBV6-5 with TRBJ2-1, with D perhaps TRBD1 or TRBD2 (5 bases each). The CDR3 spans 14 residues. From germline, CDR1 is MNHEY and CDR2 SVGAGI. The V end lost 8 bases, the J end lost 5 bases, and 16 bases lay between the germline ends. The CDR3 coding sequence is TGTGCCAGCCAAAAAGGGGACGGGCACAATGAGCAGTTCTTC. Its translation: CASQKGDGHNEQFF.

This chain's CDR3 is CASSQARAGTAGKLFF. Written as DNA, the CDR3 is TGCGCCAGCAGCCAAGCTCGTGCAGGGACGGCTGGAAAACTGTTTTTT. The chain joins TRBV4-1 to TRBJ1-4; D perhaps matches TRBD1 (5 bases). The CDR3 runs 16 residues. Trimming cost V 1 base and J 10 bases, with 19 bases left between them. From germline, CDR1 is MGHRA and CDR2 YSYEKL.

This clonotype was picked up a small number of times. The chain has TRBV28 and TRBJ1-5; perhaps TRBD1 as D (5 bases). The V and J ends lost 4 bases and 6 bases respectively, with 10 bases between them. The CDR3 spans 13 residues. Germline loops: CDR1 MDHEN, CDR2 SYDVKM. This CDR3 reads CASSSLGGQPQHF. For the CDR3, the DNA is TGTGCCAGCAGTTCCCTCGGGGGTCAGCCCCAGCATTTT.

This clonotype was detected once. This chain uses TRBV15 with TRBJ2-7; possibly TRBD1 or TRBD2 for D (5 bases each). CDR3 size: 13 residues. Germline CDR1 and CDR2: LNHNV and YYDKDF (reference sequence). The V end was cut by 1 base, the J end by 7 bases, with 11 bases between. Here the CDR3 DNA reads TGTGCCACCAGCAGAGTCGGGGCTGGGGAGCAGTACTTC. This sequence encodes CATSRVGAGEQYF.

This chain joins TRBV14 and TRBJ2-3; D gene uncertain. V was trimmed by 3 bases and J by 2 bases, leaving 12 bases between them. The germline V gene has CDR1 SGHDN and CDR2 FVKESK. The CDR3 runs to 15 residues. The CDR3 here is CASSHITESTDTQYF. The CDR3 nucleotides read TGTGCCAGCAGCCATATTACGGAATCCACAGATACGCAGTATTTT.

The rearrangement links TRBV12-3 or TRBV12-4 to TRBJ1-1, with TRBD1 matching over 7 bases. The CDR3 sequence is 13 residues long. With 0 bases clipped from V and 7 bases from J, the junction kept 2 bases outside the gene matches. CDR3 in DNA: TGTGCCAGCAGTTTAGCAGGGGGCAATGAAGCTTTCTTT. Translating gives CASSLAGGNEAFF.

In its sample, this clonotype was seen many times. The chain employs TRBV7-6 and TRBJ2-1, with 9 bases lining up with TRBD2. Germline CDR1 and CDR2: SGHVS and FNYEAQ. The ends lost 1 base at V and 8 bases at J; junction bases unmatched: 6. The CDR3 has 15 residues. The CDR3 is CASSLGAGGPDEQFF. The CDR3, as DNA: TGTGCCAGCAGCTTAGGGGCGGGGGGGCCGGATGAGCAGTTCTTC.

This clonotype occurred a few times. This sequence joins TRBV7-9 and TRBJ2-3; no definite D call. The ends were cut back, 7 bases at V and 2 bases at J, with 4 bases in the middle. The CDR3 extends over 11 amino acids. Per germline, CDR1 SEHNR and CDR2 FQNEAQ (reference sequence). The CDR3 protein is CASTPTDTQYF. For the CDR3, the DNA is TGTGCCAGCACCCCCACAGATACGCAGTATTTT.

J is TRBJ2-3 and V is TRBV12-3 or TRBV12-4; 7 bases align to TRBD2. This CDR3 has 14 amino acids. With 6 bases clipped from V and 4 bases from J, the junction kept 7 bases outside the gene matches. CDR3 sequence reads: CASSGLGQADTQYF. In DNA, the CDR3 is TGTGCCAGCAGCGGACTAGGTCAGGCAGATACGCAGTATTTT.

This clonotype was detected a few times. The rearrangement links TRBV28 to TRBJ1-2, with D tentatively TRBD1 (5 bases). The CDR3 runs to 14 residues. V was shortened by 4 bases and J by 8 bases, with 17 bases between the two germline ends. CDR1 MDHEN and CDR2 SYDVKM come from the germline V gene. CDR3 in DNA: TGTGCCAGCAGTTCCATGGGACTTCTGCAAGGCTACACCTTC. Residues: CASSSMGLLQGYTF.

V gene TRBV5-1 combines with J gene TRBJ2-5; D assignment may be TRBD1 or TRBD2 (5 bases each). Germline CDR1 SGHRS, CDR2 YFSETQ. V was trimmed by 2 bases and J by 0 bases, leaving 17 bases between them. This CDR3 has 17 residues. The CDR3 is CASSFLWFQGDQETQYF. In DNA form, the CDR3 reads TGCGCCAGCAGCTTTTTGTGGTTTCAGGGAGACCAAGAGACCCAGTACTTC. The full variable domain, in which reference TRBV5-1 and TRBJ2-5 provide the parts outside the CDR3, is KAGVTQTPRYLIKTRGQQVTLSCSPISGHRSVSWYQQTPGQGLQFLFEYFSETQRNKGNFPGRFSGRQFSNSRSEMNVSTLELGDSALYLCASSFLWFQGDQETQYFGPGTRLLVL.

This clonotype was observed at least ten times. This sequence joins TRBV7-8 and TRBJ1-4; TRBD1 matches 8 bases. V lost 1 base and J lost 14; bases outside the gene matches: 9. Germline CDR1 SGHVS, CDR2 FQNEAQ. This CDR3 comprises 14 residues. CDR3 amino acids: CASSLEAGGADLFF. In DNA form, the CDR3 reads TGTGCCAGCAGCTTAGAGGCAGGGGGCGCGGATCTGTTTTTT.

The gene calls are TRBV6-2 or TRBV6-3 and TRBJ2-5; a weak D match, TRBD1 (6 bases). This CDR3 region has 16 residues. CDR1 is MNHEY, CDR2 SVGEGT, per germline. V was cut by 7 bases and J by 1 base, with 19 bases left in between. CDR3 amino acids: CASISDPGQTQETQYF. CDR3 nucleotides: TGTGCCAGCATCAGCGACCCCGGACAGACCCAAGAGACCCAGTACTTC.